Listed here are 30 T cell receptor beta chains from one sample, sequenced in a study of technical replicates of blood from a few donors. TCRdb's table, derived via immunoSEQ multiplex PCR, lists solely in-frame clones and lacks some. The sample includes 95,000 to 100,000 clones, over 90% seen only once; the top ten take approximately 0.2%. Sequencing was carried out using T cells isolated from PBMCs. These receptors were obtained from a human donor in good health.

This clone was found once. The chain carries TRBV7-6 and TRBJ2-1; 8 positions match TRBD2. Losses at the gene ends were 1 base for V and 0 bases for J; bases not matched to a gene: 5. This CDR3 has 17 amino acids. From germline, CDR1 is SGHVS and CDR2 FNYEAQ. CDR3 DNA sequence: TGTGCCAGCAGCTTAGGCTGGCGGGGGGTCTCCTACAATGAGCAGTTCTTC. It is translated as CASSLGWRGVSYNEQFF.

In its sample, this clone was seen once. The V gene is TRBV4-1, the J gene TRBJ1-5, with TRBD1 matching 8 bases. V lost 1 base, J lost 0 bases, and 11 bases stayed unmatched. CDR1 and CDR2 (germline): MGHRA, YSYEKL. The CDR3 length is 19 residues. This chain's CDR3 is CASSQVGTGLANSNQPQHF. CDR3 in DNA: TGCGCCAGCAGCCAAGTGGGGACAGGCCTCGCTAATAGCAATCAGCCCCAGCATTTT.

The chain couples TRBV6-6 to TRBJ1-5; D call uncertain. The germline gives CDR1 MNHNY, CDR2 SVGAGI (reference sequence). V lost 5 bases and J 3 bases, leaving 8 bases between the germline ends. The CDR3 sequence is 13 residues long. CDR3 region: CASSPGYNQPQHF. In DNA form, the CDR3 reads TGTGCCAGCAGTCCGGGGTACAATCAGCCCCAGCATTTT.

The chain carries TRBV5-1 and TRBJ1-6; a weak D match, TRBD1 (5 bases). V gave up 0 bases and J gave up 7 bases, with 11 bases separating them. CDR1 and CDR2 (germline): SGHRS, YFSETQ. This CDR3 has 15 residues. CDR3 in amino acids: CASSLGRQPNSPLHF. DNA of the CDR3: TGCGCCAGCAGCTTGGGGAGACAGCCCAATTCACCCCTCCACTTT.

The V gene is TRBV5-1, the J gene TRBJ2-6; D is possibly TRBD1 (6 bases). The V end lost 2 bases, the J end lost 0 bases, and 15 bases lay between the germline ends. Germline CDR1 reads SGHRS; CDR2 reads YFSETQ. The CDR3 has 18 amino acids. The CDR3 here is CASSFGQKLSSGANVLTF. Here the CDR3 DNA reads TGCGCCAGCAGCTTTGGACAGAAGCTAAGCTCTGGGGCCAACGTCCTGACTTTC.

The chain is built from TRBV9 and TRBJ2-5, with D unclear. V was cut by 0 bases and J by 0 bases, with 15 bases left in between. The CDR3 sequence is 17 residues long. Germline V gene lookup returns CDR1 SGDLS and CDR2 YYNGEE. The CDR3 coding sequence is TGTGCCAGCAGCGTAGGGCGTGGCGGCCTGTACCAAGAGACCCAGTACTTC. This gives the protein CASSVGRGGLYQETQYF.

CDR3 protein: CASSFGLAGNTDTQYF. The CDR3 coding sequence is TGTGCCAGCAGCTTCGGACTAGCGGGGAACACAGATACGCAGTATTTT. The chain carries TRBV5-4 and TRBJ2-3; TRBD2 agrees at 12 bases. The germline CDR1 and CDR2 sequences are SGHNT and YYREEE (reference sequence). Trimming cost V 2 bases and J 2 bases; bases outside gene matches: 3. This CDR3 has 16 residues.

The rearrangement uses TRBV11-3 and TRBJ2-1, with 12 bases identical to TRBD2. J gave up 7 bases and V 5 bases, and 6 bases lay outside the gene matches. This CDR3 spans 15 amino acids. Germline CDR1 is SGHNT and CDR2 is YENEEA. The CDR3 sequence is CASSMTSGRWNEQFF. The CDR3 nucleotides read TGTGCCAGCAGCATGACTAGCGGGAGATGGAATGAGCAGTTCTTC.

J is TRBJ1-1 and V is TRBV7-9; perhaps TRBD1 as D (6 bases). The V gene's germline CDR1 is SEHNR and CDR2 FQNEAQ (reference sequence). This CDR3 has 13 amino acids. Trimming stripped 6 bases from V and 5 bases from J, with 13 bases between. Here the CDR3 reads CASRPRGETEAFF. For the CDR3, the DNA is TGTGCCAGCAGACCCAGGGGAGAAACTGAAGCTTTCTTT. Full variable domain (outside the CDR3, taken from reference TRBV7-9 and TRBJ1-1): DTGVSQNPRHKITKRGQNVTFRCDPISEHNRLYWYRQTLGQGPEFLTYFQNEAQLEKSRLLSDRFSAERPKGSFSTLEIQRTEQGDSAMYLCASRPRGETEAFFGQGTRLTVV.

The rearrangement uses TRBV5-1 and TRBJ1-1; 11 nucleotides agree with TRBD1. V lost 1 base to trimming and J lost 0 bases; unmatched junction nucleotides: 11. Germline-derived CDR1 and CDR2 are SGHRS and YFSETQ. The CDR3 is 19 residues long. The CDR3 here is CASSLFLDRGLRMNTEAFF. The DNA for the CDR3 is TGCGCCAGCAGCTTGTTCTTGGACAGGGGGCTTCGGATGAACACTGAAGCTTTCTTT. Drawing the rest from reference TRBV5-1 and TRBJ1-1, the complete variable domain is KAGVTQTPRYLIKTRGQQVTLSCSPISGHRSVSWYQQTPGQGLQFLFEYFSETQRNKGNFPGRFSGRQFSNSRSEMNVSTLELGDSALYLCASSLFLDRGLRMNTEAFFGQGTRLTVV.

This chain connects TRBV6-4 to TRBJ2-2; D unclear. From germline, CDR1 is MRHNA and CDR2 SNTAGT. V was shortened by 1 base and J by 3 bases, with 6 bases between the two germline ends. This CDR3 contains 14 residues. CDR3 region: CASSDYQDTGELFF. As DNA, the CDR3 is TGTGCCAGCAGTGACTATCAGGACACCGGGGAGCTGTTTTTT.

The chain links TRBV18 to TRBJ2-5; 8 bases fit TRBD2. V was pared by 5 bases and J by 2 bases, with 7 bases of the junction left unmatched. CDR1 KGHSH and CDR2 LQKENI come from the germline V gene. The CDR3 sequence is 15 residues long. CDR3 in DNA: TGTGCCAGCTCATCCTTAGCGGGGACACAAGAGACCCAGTACTTC. Translated, it gives CASSSLAGTQETQYF.

The chain links TRBV28 to TRBJ2-1, with 11 bases that match TRBD2. This CDR3 spans 15 amino acids. V was clipped by 5 bases and J by 6 bases; unmatched bases: 6. The V gene's germline CDR1 is MDHEN and CDR2 SYDVKM. This chain's CDR3 is CASSIAGGRFNEQFF. CDR3 in DNA: TGTGCCAGCAGTATAGCGGGGGGGCGATTCAATGAGCAGTTCTTC.

This chain uses TRBV27 with TRBJ2-1, with 8 bases fitting TRBD1. The germline V gene has CDR1 MNHEY and CDR2 SMNVEV (reference sequence). This CDR3 comprises 12 residues. V dropped 6 bases and J dropped 10; count of bases not matched to a gene: 5. CDR3 coding DNA: TGTGCCAGCAGCTCAGGGGGCCGGGAGCAGTTCTTC. It translates to CASSSGGREQFF.

The chain couples TRBV19 to TRBJ2-7; 7 positions agree with TRBD1. Germline V gene lookup returns CDR1 LNHDA and CDR2 SQIVND (reference sequence). Trimming removed 6 bases from V and 5 bases from J; junction bases left unmatched: 7. This CDR3 contains 13 residues. CDR3 DNA: TGTGCCAGTAGCCTGATCCAGGGGGACGAGCAGTACTTC. This encodes CASSLIQGDEQYF. The full variable domain, rest sourced from reference TRBV19 and TRBJ2-7, is DGGITQSPKYLFRKEGQNVTLSCEQNLNHDAMYWYRQDPGQGLRLIYYSQIVNDFQKGDIAEGYSVSREKKESFPLTVTSAQKNPTAFYLCASSLIQGDEQYFGPGTRLTVT.

V usage is TRBV27 and J usage is TRBJ2-1; TRBD2 aligns across 7 bases. Germline values: CDR1 MNHEY, CDR2 SMNVEV (reference sequence). This CDR3 is 12 amino acids long. With V trimmed by 3 bases and J by 11 bases, 4 bases remained unmatched. This CDR3 is CASSLERDKQFF. The CDR3, as DNA: TGTGCCAGCAGTTTGGAGCGGGATAAGCAGTTCTTC.

The rearrangement joins TRBV5-6 to TRBJ1-2; 9 nucleotides align to TRBD1. The germline gives CDR1 SGHDT, CDR2 YYEEEE. CDR3 length equals 14 residues. V was clipped by 4 bases and J by 4 bases; unmatched bases: 5. As DNA, the CDR3 is TGTGCCAGCAGCATCCGGGACAGGGTCTATGGCTACACCTTC. The encoded protein is CASSIRDRVYGYTF.

As regards this clone: Distinct nucleotide sequences in the sample also encode this CDR3. The chain combines TRBV30 with TRBJ1-6; D perhaps matches TRBD1 (5 bases). Trimming left V 1 base short and J 6 bases short, with 10 bases between. Germline V gives CDR1 GTSNPN, CDR2 SVGIG (reference sequence). CDR3 size: 14 residues. The CDR3 DNA is TGTGCCTGGAGTGAGGGAACAGGTAATTCACCCCTCCACTTT. It specifies CAWSEGTGNSPLHF. Using reference TRBV30 and TRBJ1-6 for the parts outside the CDR3, the full variable domain is SQTIHQWPATLVQPVGSPLSLECTVEGTSNPNLYWYRQAAGRGLQLLFYSVGIGQISSEVPQNLSASRPQDRQFILSSKKLLLSDSGFYLCAWSEGTGNSPLHFGNGTRLTVT.

The chain uses TRBV6-5 and TRBJ2-1; no firm D call. V shed 0 bases and J shed 6 bases, with 12 bases lying between them. The CDR3 totals 15 residues. Germline V gives CDR1 MNHEY, CDR2 SVGAGI. CDR3 loop: CASSYSRGLGNEQFF. The CDR3 DNA is TGTGCCAGCAGTTACTCGAGAGGATTAGGCAATGAGCAGTTCTTC.

The CDR3 region has the DNA TGTGCCAGCAAGGAGCGGGAGGGCCTATACGAGCAGTACTTC. Amino acid sequence: CASKEREGLYEQYF. The chain is built from TRBV28 and TRBJ2-7, with 10 bases aligning to TRBD2. Losses at the gene ends were 7 bases for V and 4 bases for J; bases not matched to a gene: 7. CDR1 is MDHEN, CDR2 SYDVKM, per germline. CDR3 length: 14 amino acids.

This clone was found once. This chain joins TRBV7-9 and TRBJ2-1; 9 bases fit TRBD2. V was clipped by 4 bases and J by 8 bases; unmatched bases: 6. This CDR3 comprises 14 residues. CDR1 SEHNR and CDR2 FQNEAQ come from the germline V gene (reference sequence). The CDR3 protein is CASSSIAGVDEQFF. CDR3 DNA sequence: TGTGCCAGCAGCTCCATAGCGGGAGTGGATGAGCAGTTCTTC.

This chain connects TRBV10-3 to TRBJ2-1; 14 nucleotides agree with TRBD2. Unmatched junction bases numbered 2, after V lost 10 bases and J lost 3 bases. CDR3 length equals 14 residues. Germline V gene lookup returns CDR1 ENHRY and CDR2 SYGVKD. The CDR3 DNA sequence: TGTGCCACCGGGACTAGCGGGAGCTACAATGAGCAGTTCTTC. Translating it yields CATGTSGSYNEQFF.

The V call is TRBV6-6, the J call TRBJ2-7; D ambiguous. This CDR3 is 15 amino acids long. The ends were cut back, 6 bases at V and 2 bases at J, with 17 bases in the middle. The V gene's germline CDR1 is MNHNY and CDR2 SVGAGI (reference sequence). The CDR3 reads CASRKKEPYAYEQYF. The DNA for the CDR3 is TGTGCCAGCAGAAAGAAGGAGCCTTATGCCTACGAGCAGTACTTC.

V gene TRBV28 combines with J gene TRBJ1-3; D possibly corresponds to TRBD1 (5 bases). This CDR3 spans 17 amino acids. Deletions cut 2 bases from V and 0 bases from J, with 14 bases between. CDR1 and CDR2 (germline): MDHEN, SYDVKM. The CDR3, as DNA: TGTGCCAGCAGTTTACTGGGGGGACGGAGCTCTGGAAACACCATATATTTT. Amino acids: CASSLLGGRSSGNTIYF.

The chain uses TRBV6-5 and TRBJ1-3; D ambiguous. Looked up from germline, CDR1 is MNHEY and CDR2 is SVGAGI. This CDR3 has 16 residues. The V and J ends lost 0 bases and 0 bases respectively, with 9 bases between them. CDR3 residues: CASSYSAGTSGNTIYF. DNA of the CDR3: TGTGCCAGCAGTTACTCGGCAGGAACCTCTGGAAACACCATATATTTT.

The rearrangement joins TRBV7-8 to TRBJ2-5, with 10 bases lining up with TRBD2. CDR3 length: 19 amino acids. J was trimmed by 5 bases and V by 0 bases; bases with no gene match: 15. Germline-derived CDR1 and CDR2 are SGHVS and FQNEAQ. DNA for the CDR3: TGTGCCAGCAGCTTAGCGAGGGTCTCTAGCGGGAGAGTGAAGGAGACCCAGTACTTC. This translates into CASSLARVSSGRVKETQYF.

CDR3 loop: CASSLWGAVQETQYF. CDR3 sequence (DNA): TGTGCCAGCTCCCTCTGGGGCGCCGTCCAAGAGACCCAGTACTTC. The chain uses TRBV7-8 and TRBJ2-5; tentatively, D is TRBD1 (5 bases). The V gene's germline CDR1 is SGHVS and CDR2 FQNEAQ. Deletions cut 8 bases from V and 1 base from J, with 17 bases between. CDR3 length equals 15 residues.

The V gene is TRBV5-1, the J gene TRBJ2-5; 9 bases match TRBD1. Germline values: CDR1 SGHRS, CDR2 YFSETQ. This CDR3 has 15 amino acids. The J segment lost 5 bases and the V segment lost 3 bases, leaving 8 bases of the junction unmatched. The CDR3 sequence is CASSSLQGAGETQYF. Here the CDR3 DNA reads TGCGCCAGCAGCTCCCTACAGGGGGCAGGGGAGACCCAGTACTTC.

The rearrangement uses TRBV27 and TRBJ1-1; 7 bases are shared with TRBD1. The CDR3 sequence is 13 residues long. V lost 6 bases and J lost 4; bases outside the gene matches: 5. Germline CDR1 and CDR2: MNHEY and SMNVEV (reference sequence). The CDR3 spells CASRGGAGTEAFF. As DNA, the CDR3 is TGTGCCAGCAGAGGGGGCGCAGGCACTGAAGCTTTCTTT.

The V call is TRBV5-1, the J call TRBJ2-2, with D tentatively TRBD1 (5 bases). The V gene's germline CDR1 is SGHRS and CDR2 YFSETQ. V lost 0 bases to trimming and J lost 9 bases, with 18 bases between them. The CDR3 covers 16 residues. CDR3 DNA: TGCGCCAGCAGCTTGGCCCGTGGGCAGGGTGCCTGGGAGCTGTTTTTT. Translation gives CASSLARGQGAWELFF. Full variable domain (remainder filled in from reference TRBV5-1 and TRBJ2-2): KAGVTQTPRYLIKTRGQQVTLSCSPISGHRSVSWYQQTPGQGLQFLFEYFSETQRNKGNFPGRFSGRQFSNSRSEMNVSTLELGDSALYLCASSLARGQGAWELFFGEGSRLTVL.